The 7 T cell receptor beta chains reported below all come from one sample, sequenced in a study of cytomegalovirus exposure and HLA in healthy donors. Researchers ran the PCR with 60 Vbeta and 13 Jbeta primers. The protocol was immunoSEQ multiplex PCR, while the TCRdb copy is restricted to in-frame clones and leaves out a portion. The data contain under 45,000 clones, over 55% of them seen just once; the ten biggest clones take up about 9%. The sequencing sample was made of PBMCs. These receptors originate from a human donor in good health.

The rearrangement links TRBV4-1 to TRBJ1-2, with 7 nucleotides matching TRBD1. Germline V gene lookup returns CDR1 MGHRA and CDR2 YSYEKL. The CDR3 contains 15 residues. V lost 0 bases and J lost 7; bases outside the gene matches: 8. The CDR3 is CASSQDWPGGIGYTF. For the CDR3, the DNA is TGCGCCAGCAGCCAAGATTGGCCAGGGGGTATTGGCTACACCTTC.

The chain couples TRBV5-1 to TRBJ1-6; D possibly corresponds to TRBD1 (6 bases). Between the trimmed V and J ends, which lost 3 bases and 5 bases, there was a span of 12 bases. CDR1 SGHRS and CDR2 YFSETQ come from the germline V gene. This CDR3 has 15 residues. CDR3 loop: CASSSTGQHNSPLHF. The CDR3 coding sequence is TGCGCCAGCAGCTCTACAGGACAGCATAATTCACCCCTCCACTTT.

Only a few counts were recorded for this clone. The rearrangement uses TRBV4-1 and TRBJ1-5; D is unclear. Deletions cut 0 bases from V and 4 bases from J, with 10 bases between. Germline assignment: CDR1 MGHRA and CDR2 YSYEKL. This CDR3 spans 15 amino acids. As DNA, the CDR3 is TGCGCCAGCAGCCAAGATTGGCGGCAGAATCAGCCCCAGCATTTT. It codes for CASSQDWRQNQPQHF.

This clone occurred a few times. The chain couples TRBV5-6 to TRBJ1-4, with 7 bases aligning to TRBD1. Germline V gene data show CDR1 as SGHDT and CDR2 as YYEEEE. The J segment lost 0 bases and the V segment lost 6 bases, leaving 8 bases of the junction unmatched. This CDR3 region has 16 residues. CDR3 DNA: TGTGCCAGCACCGAAGGGACAGACCCAACTAATGAAAAACTGTTTTTT. It encodes CASTEGTDPTNEKLFF.

V is TRBV5-4 and J is TRBJ1-2, with TRBD1 matching 7 bases. The trim removed 4 bases at V and 2 bases at J, leaving 2 bases unmatched. CDR1 is SGHNT, CDR2 YYREEE, per germline (reference sequence). This CDR3 has 13 amino acids. CDR3 sequence (DNA): TGTGCCAGCAGCCTGGACAGGAACTATGGCTACACCTTC. Translated: CASSLDRNYGYTF.

The V and J genes are TRBV5-5 and TRBJ1-2, with D uncertain. The CDR3 is 15 residues long. Trimming removed 4 bases from V and 1 base from J, with 14 bases in between. CDR1 is SGHKS, CDR2 YYEKEE, per germline (reference sequence). The CDR3, as DNA: TGTGCCAGCAGCCGCGAACAGCAAGATAACTATGGCTACACCTTC. It yields the protein CASSREQQDNYGYTF. Drawing the rest from reference TRBV5-5 and TRBJ1-2, the complete variable domain is DAGVTQSPTHLIKTRGQQVTLRCSPISGHKSVSWYQQVLGQGPQFIFQYYEKEERGRGNFPDRFSARQFPNYSSELNVNALLLGDSALYLCASSREQQDNYGYTFGSGTRLTVV.

Written as DNA, the CDR3 is TGTGCCAGCAGCTTAGGGGGCGGGGTAGGGAATTCTCCGTACTTC. Protein sequence: CASSLGGGVGNSPYF. The rearrangement links TRBV7-2 to TRBJ2-7; tentative D call: TRBD2 (6 bases). V was cut by 1 base and J by 12 bases, with 22 bases left in between. This CDR3 region has 15 residues. Germline CDR1 SGHTA, CDR2 FQGNSA.